This T cell receptor (beta chain) came from a study of OX40 agonist ivuxolimab in advanced cancers. Study-level background: Participants, 80% to 90% male, averaged approximately 60 years of age, ranging from about 23 to 85. Points from the study as a whole: Certain nonresponding patients likewise had low normalized T-cell clonal expansion. By week 6 at 0.1 to 3.0 mg/kg, blood CD4+ and CD8+ T cells had expanded clonally.

Only one count was recorded for this clone. Antigen specificity is unknown. Measured with immunoSEQ multiplex PCR; TCRdb has only the in-frame clones, and not every one. Of 85,000 to 100,000 clones listed, around 90% are singletons. The sample was CD4+ or CD8+ T cells sorted from blood, taken in a trial of the OX40 agonist ivuxolimab. The receptor was derived from an adult with an advanced solid tumor such as melanoma, head and neck, liver or kidney cancer.

The CDR3 coding sequence is TGTGCCAGCCAGGGGCTCAACACCGGGGAGCTGTTTTTT. This sequence encodes CASQGLNTGELFF. The chain carries TRBV6-1 and TRBJ2-2, with a weak D call TRBD1 (6 bases). The CDR3 sequence is 13 residues long. CDR1 and CDR2 from the germline V gene are MNHNS and SASEGT. V lost 8 bases to trimming and J lost 2 bases, with 9 bases between them.